This T cell receptor beta chain was recorded in a study of T-cell memory formation after mild COVID-19. The CDR3 length is 17 residues. Germline V gene lookup returns CDR1 LGHNA and CDR2 YNFKEQ. The V end lost 0 bases, the J end lost 0 bases, and 12 bases lay between the germline ends. TCRdb recomputed calls from the 5' RACE reads with MiXCR, one row per CDR3 protein. Counted here are about 140,000 distinct CDR3 sequences, under 30% occurring once; the ten biggest clones make up 24%. This sequence was found in an adult woman who had mild COVID-19 (a few samples of this study predate the infection). Cell type and time point are not known. V usage is TRBV4-2 and J usage is TRBJ1-3, with D hard to call. Sample: PBMCs or a T cell subset sorted from them (not recorded which). The CDR3 DNA reads as TGTGCCAGCAGCCAAGAAGGTTTCCCTGACTCTGGAAACACCATATATTTT. Translated: CASSQEGFPDSGNTIYF.